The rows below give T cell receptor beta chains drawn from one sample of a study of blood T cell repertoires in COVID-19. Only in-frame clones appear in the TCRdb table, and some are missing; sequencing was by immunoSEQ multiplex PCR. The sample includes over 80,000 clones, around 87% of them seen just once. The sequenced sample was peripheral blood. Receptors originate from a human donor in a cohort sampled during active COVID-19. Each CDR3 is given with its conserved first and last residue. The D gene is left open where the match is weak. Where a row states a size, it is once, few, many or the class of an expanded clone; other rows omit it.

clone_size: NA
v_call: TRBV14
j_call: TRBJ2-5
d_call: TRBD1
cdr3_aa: CASSQDVGQGVKETQYF
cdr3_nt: TGTGCCAGCAGCCAAGATGTCGGGCAGGGGGTTAAAGAGACCCAGTACTTC

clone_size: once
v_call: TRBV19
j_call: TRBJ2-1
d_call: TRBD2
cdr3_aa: CASSTRLTSGRGNEQFF
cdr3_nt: TGTGCCAGTAGTACCCGCCTCACTAGCGGGAGAGGGAATGAGCAGTTCTTC

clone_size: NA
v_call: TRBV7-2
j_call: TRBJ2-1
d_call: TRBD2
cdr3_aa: CASSLGPSGSSYNEQFF
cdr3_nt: TGTGCCAGCAGCTTAGGACCTAGCGGGAGCTCCTACAATGAGCAGTTCTTC

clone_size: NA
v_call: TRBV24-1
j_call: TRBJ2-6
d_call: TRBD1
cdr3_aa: CATSDFGTGSSGANVLTF
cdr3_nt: TGTGCCACCAGTGATTTTGGGACAGGAAGCTCTGGGGCCAACGTCCTGACTTTC

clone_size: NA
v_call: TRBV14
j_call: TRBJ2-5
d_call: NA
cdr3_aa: CASSLEPSYF
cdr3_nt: TGTGCCAGCAGCCTGGAGCCGTCTTACTTC

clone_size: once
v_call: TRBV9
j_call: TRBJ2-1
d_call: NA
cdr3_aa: CASSVAGGMGEQFF
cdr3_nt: TGTGCCAGCAGCGTAGCCGGCGGGATGGGAGAGCAGTTCTTC

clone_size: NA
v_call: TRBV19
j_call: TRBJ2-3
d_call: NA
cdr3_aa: CASSRLGVGTDTQYF
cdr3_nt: TGTGCCAGTAGTCGATTGGGAGTGGGCACAGATACGCAGTATTTT

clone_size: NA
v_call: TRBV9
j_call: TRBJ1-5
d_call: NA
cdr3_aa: CASSVLQEDQPQHF
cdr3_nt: TGTGCCAGCAGCGTTCTCCAGGAGGATCAGCCCCAGCATTTT

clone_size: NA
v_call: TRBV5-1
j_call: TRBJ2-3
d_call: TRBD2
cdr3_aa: CASRGLGGTDTQYF
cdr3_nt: TGCGCCAGCAGGGGACTAGGGGGCACAGATACGCAGTATTTT

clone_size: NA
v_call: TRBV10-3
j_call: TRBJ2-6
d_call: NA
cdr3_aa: CAHGGTGANVLTF
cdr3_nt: TGTGCCCACGGGGGAACTGGGGCCAACGTCCTGACTTTC

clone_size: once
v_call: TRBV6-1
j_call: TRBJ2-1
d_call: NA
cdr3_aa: CASSERARGSNEQFF
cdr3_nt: TGTGCCAGCAGTGAAAGAGCCAGGGGAAGCAATGAGCAGTTCTTC

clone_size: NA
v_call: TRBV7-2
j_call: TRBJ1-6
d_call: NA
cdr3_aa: CASSLGGFTFRDSPLHF
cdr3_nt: TGTGCCAGCAGCTTAGGCGGGTTTACTTTTCGCGATTCACCCCTCCACTTT

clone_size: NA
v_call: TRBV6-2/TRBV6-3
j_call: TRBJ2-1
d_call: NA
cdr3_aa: CASSPPPAGVREQFF
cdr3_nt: TGTGCCAGCAGTCCCCCCCCAGCAGGGGTTCGTGAGCAGTTCTTC

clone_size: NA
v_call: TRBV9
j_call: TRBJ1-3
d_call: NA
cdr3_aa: CASTSGSGASGNTIYF
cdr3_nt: TGTGCCAGCACCTCGGGGTCCGGAGCCTCTGGAAACACCATATATTTT

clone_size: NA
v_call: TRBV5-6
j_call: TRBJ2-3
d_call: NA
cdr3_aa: CASSLSDTQYF
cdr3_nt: TGTGCCAGCAGCCTCTCGGATACGCAGTATTTT

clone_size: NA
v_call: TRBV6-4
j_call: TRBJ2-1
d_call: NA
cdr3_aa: CASRGGHLTTYNEQFF
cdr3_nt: TGTGCCAGCAGGGGCGGACATTTAACGACCTACAATGAGCAGTTCTTC

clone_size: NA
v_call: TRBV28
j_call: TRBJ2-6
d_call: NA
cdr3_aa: CASSGAGSSGANVLTF
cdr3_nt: TGTGCCAGCAGCGGTGCGGGAAGCTCTGGGGCCAACGTCCTGACTTTC

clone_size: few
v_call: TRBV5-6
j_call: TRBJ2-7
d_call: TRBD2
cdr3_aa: CASSFGGRADEQYF
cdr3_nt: TGTGCCAGCAGCTTTGGCGGGAGGGCCGACGAGCAGTACTTC

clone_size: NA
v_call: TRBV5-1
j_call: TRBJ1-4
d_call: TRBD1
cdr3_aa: CASSLAPTGGNEKLFF
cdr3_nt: TGCGCCAGCAGCTTAGCCCCGACAGGGGGCAATGAAAAACTGTTTTTT

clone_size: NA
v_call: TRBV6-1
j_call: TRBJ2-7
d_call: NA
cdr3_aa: CASSEDWRAPYEQYF
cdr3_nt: TGTGCCAGCAGTGAAGATTGGCGGGCCCCCTACGAGCAGTACTTC

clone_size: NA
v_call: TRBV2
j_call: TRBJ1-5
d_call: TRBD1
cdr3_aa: CASRARQGGNQPQHF
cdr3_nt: TGTGCCAGCAGAGCCAGACAGGGGGGCAATCAGCCCCAGCATTTT

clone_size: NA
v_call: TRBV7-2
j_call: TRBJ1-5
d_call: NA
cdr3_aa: CASSPSIGSYQPQHF
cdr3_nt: TGTGCCAGCAGCCCCAGTATCGGGTCTTATCAGCCCCAGCATTTT

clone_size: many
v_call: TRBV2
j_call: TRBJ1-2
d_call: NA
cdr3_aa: CASSTDSNYGYTF
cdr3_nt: TGTGCCAGCAGTACCGACAGCAACTATGGCTACACCTTC

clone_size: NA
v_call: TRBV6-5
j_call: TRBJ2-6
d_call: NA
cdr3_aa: CASSPLYSGANVLTF
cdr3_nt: TGTGCCAGCAGTCCCCTGTACTCTGGGGCCAACGTCCTGACTTTC

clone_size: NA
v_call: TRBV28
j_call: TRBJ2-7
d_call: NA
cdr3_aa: CASRPQGMGEQYF
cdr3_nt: TGTGCCAGCAGGCCTCAGGGCATGGGCGAGCAGTACTTC

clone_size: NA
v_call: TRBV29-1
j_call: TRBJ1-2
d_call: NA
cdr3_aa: CSVGSAGGHTF
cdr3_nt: TGCAGCGTTGGGTCCGCCGGGGGGCACACCTTC

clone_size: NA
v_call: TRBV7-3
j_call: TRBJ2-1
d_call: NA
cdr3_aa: CASSPQTGYNEQFF
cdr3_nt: TGTGCCAGCAGCCCCCAGACAGGTTACAATGAGCAGTTCTTC

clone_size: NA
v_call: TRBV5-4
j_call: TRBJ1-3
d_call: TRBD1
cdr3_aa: CASSPQGSQAIYF
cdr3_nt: TGTGCCAGCAGCCCACAGGGGTCACAGGCCATATATTTT

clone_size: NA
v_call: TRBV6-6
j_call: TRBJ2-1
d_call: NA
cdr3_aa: CASSSYSGNEQFF
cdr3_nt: TGTGCCAGCAGTTCCTATTCGGGGAATGAGCAGTTCTTC

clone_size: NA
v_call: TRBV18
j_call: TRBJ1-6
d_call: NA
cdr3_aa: CASSPRNSPLHF
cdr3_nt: TGTGCCAGCTCACCGAGGAATTCACCCCTCCACTTT

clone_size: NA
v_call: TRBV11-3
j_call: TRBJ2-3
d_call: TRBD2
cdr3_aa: CASSPGLAGDTQYF
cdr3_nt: TGTGCCAGCAGCCCGGGACTAGCGGGAGATACGCAGTATTTT

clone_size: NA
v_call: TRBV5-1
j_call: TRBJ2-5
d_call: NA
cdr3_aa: CASSLEFVRGIGETQYF
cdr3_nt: TGCGCCAGCAGCTTGGAATTCGTCCGGGGGATTGGGGAGACCCAGTACTTC

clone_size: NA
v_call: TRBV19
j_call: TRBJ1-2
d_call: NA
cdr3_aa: CASSMGGRTYGYTF
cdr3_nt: TGTGCCAGTAGTATGGGAGGACGGACCTATGGCTACACCTTC

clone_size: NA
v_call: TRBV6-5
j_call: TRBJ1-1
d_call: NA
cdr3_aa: CASRGHSNTEAFF
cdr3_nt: TGTGCCAGCAGGGGACATTCGAACACTGAAGCTTTCTTT

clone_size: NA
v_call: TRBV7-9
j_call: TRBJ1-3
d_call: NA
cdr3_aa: CASSSPLSQDSGNTIYF
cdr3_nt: TGTGCCAGCAGCTCCCCTCTTAGCCAAGACTCTGGAAACACCATATATTTT